The source of this TCR beta chain is a study of blood T cells in healthy people across ages (dated by TCRdb to between 2014 and 2016). For the wider study: In model experiments, template switching captured about one uniquely barcoded TCR beta cDNA molecule for every two T cells. Using the same blood draw, the study looked at two additional independent replicas of 1 million unique cDNA reads for two donors, one aged 18 to 30 and the other aged 80 or older. Donors were grouped into four age groups: young (average roughly 15 years), middle-aged (about 40), aged (around 60) and long-lived (just over 80). The study measured age-related changes in TCR beta repertoire diversity using deep sequencing normalized with unique cDNA molecular identifiers.

Donors were under 40 systemically healthy Caucasian individuals from Russia aged roughly 6 to 100 years. Around 10 milliliters of peripheral blood were drawn from each donor into EDTA-treated Vacutainer tubes. Ficoll-Paque density-gradient centrifugation was used to isolate PBMCs, with at least 6.5 million per sample. Total RNA, at least 6 micrograms per sample, was extracted from PBMCs with Trizol reagent. Naive CD45RAhigh/CD27high T cell percentages were measured by flow cytometry on a PBMC aliquot from every donor. The CDR3 runs 15 residues from the cysteine to the phenylalanine. Just CDR3 DNA is preserved here, 45 bases in frame from base 1. According to the germline V gene, CDR1 reads ENHRY and CDR2 reads SYGVKD. Compared with germline, V lacks 3 bases and J lacks 8 bases; bases without a gene match: 12. The method was 5' RACE. The reads were generated on an Illumina HiSeq 2500. The second PCR ran for roughly 7 to 11 cycles and used a J-beta primer mix along with a sample-barcoded 5' primer. A unique molecular identifier was introduced onto each TCR beta cDNA molecule by a template-switch 5' adaptor carrying 12 random nucleotides. Each sample yielded at least 2.5 million CDR3-containing paired-end reads. All of the RNA was converted into first-strand cDNA using the Mint cDNA synthesis kit, with a TRBC-specific oligonucleotide serving as the primer. Following uracil-DNA glycosylase treatment, a first 18-cycle PCR with universal primers M1SS and BC2_uni_R was performed on all cDNA. The source study handled its data this way. For normalization, 1 million high-quality reads were randomly selected from each sample, with every read carrying a distinct molecular identifier. Instead of being binned into consensus sequences, reads with shared molecular identifiers were discarded. MiTCR, set to a Q25 quality threshold and the strictest error-elimination algorithm, was used for CDR3 identification, clonotype clustering and error correction. A nonparametric unseen species model with Euler transformation was used to estimate lower-bound total TCR beta diversity. TCRdb itself trimmed the public reads at Q25 with fastp, ran MiXCR and retained productive beta chains. Every entry covers one CDR3 protein and lists the most common genes and DNA from its rows. These V and J calls originate from TCRdb's pipeline instead of the authors' own analysis. Across this sample there are around 1,000,000 distinct CDR3 sequences, with 20% to 25% seen only once. The leading ten clones occupy approximately 0.71% of the sample.

Here is what the overall study found, with its caveats: Estimates of total diversity from one million sequenced T cells were regarded as lower bounds and underestimates. Because the CMV infection status of the donors was unknown, age-related changes in expanded clonotypes may potentially have been confounded. Observed TCR beta diversity per million T cells fell roughly linearly with age, and a significant reduction was already apparent by age about 43. Observed TCR beta diversity correlated strongly with the percentage of naive T cells measured by flow cytometry. Compared with the aged group, the long-lived group had more naive CD4+ T cells, fewer expanded clones and increased TCR diversity, a pattern suggesting age selection. Because profiling used bulk unsorted PBMCs, naive and antigen-experienced compartments could not be compared conclusively.

This clonotype turned up a few times. Its antigen is unknown. No much larger clone exists at a distance of one base, and base qualities are not known. The same sample was also studied in work on T cells of mothers and their children. As noted in the second study: Donors were nine systemically healthy Caucasian individuals: three mothers and their six children. cDNA synthesis consumed the entire amount of extracted RNA, loaded at about 1.6 ug RNA in each 15 ul reaction. In the second PCR, sample barcodes and 2-4 random nucleotides were introduced via the M1S primer. Each mother yielded over 8.5 million TCR beta CDR3 reads and each child 2.5 million to 3 million reads. Thymic selection similarly shapes TCR recombination output in related and unrelated pairs, with minor effect from inherited differences. Normalized repertoire overlap was always found to be slightly, but never significantly, higher in related mother-child pairs than in unrelated mother-child pairs. No persistent microchimeric T cell clones were found, with a detection sensitivity of around 100 clones per million clonotypes. To look for features that set related mother-child pairs apart from unrelated individuals, the researchers ran deep NGS to compare the TCR beta repertoires of mothers and children. Mothers averaged roughly 36 +/- 4 years of age and children averaged approximately 11 +/- 4 years. After adapters were ligated using NEBNext reagents, the libraries underwent 100+100 nt paired-end sequencing on an Illumina HiSeq 2000. To prevent cross-contamination, the mother and child libraries were prepared a month apart and were sequenced in separate runs. For each donor, between about 500,000 and 2,200,000 distinct TCR beta clonotypes were identified. Naive TCR beta clonotypes were estimated from low-frequency clonotypes matched to each donor's FACS-determined naive share, without sorting.

This clonotype originated in a girl aged 2 to 10 in good health. Sequencing was performed on blood. This sequence uses TRBV10-3 and TRBJ1-1; the junction holds 7 bases that match TRBD1. The DNA sequence reads TGTGCCATCAGTGATATCGAGACAGGGATACCAGAAGCTTTCTTT. The resulting protein is CAISDIETGIPEAFF.